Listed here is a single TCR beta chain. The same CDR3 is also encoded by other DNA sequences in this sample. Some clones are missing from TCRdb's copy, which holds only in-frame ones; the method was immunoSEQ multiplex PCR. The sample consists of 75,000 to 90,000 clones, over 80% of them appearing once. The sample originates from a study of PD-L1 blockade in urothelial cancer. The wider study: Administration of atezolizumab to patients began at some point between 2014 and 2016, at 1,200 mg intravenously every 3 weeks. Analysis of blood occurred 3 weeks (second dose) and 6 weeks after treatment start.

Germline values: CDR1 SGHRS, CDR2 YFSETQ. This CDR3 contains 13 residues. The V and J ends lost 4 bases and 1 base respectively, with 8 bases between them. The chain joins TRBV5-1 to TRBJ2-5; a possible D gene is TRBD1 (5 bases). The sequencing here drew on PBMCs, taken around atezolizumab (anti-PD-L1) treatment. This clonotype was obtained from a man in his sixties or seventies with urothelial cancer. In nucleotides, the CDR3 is TGCGCCAGCAGCCGAGACAGCCAAGAGACCCAGTACTTC. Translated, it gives CASSRDSQETQYF.